These T cell receptor beta chains were read from a single sample in a study of OX40 agonist ivuxolimab in advanced cancers. Sequencing used immunoSEQ multiplex PCR; TCRdb keeps in-frame clones, though not all of them. Counted here are roughly 49,000 clones, roughly nine tenths occurring once; the ten biggest clones make up about 50%. The material was CD4+ or CD8+ T cells sorted from blood, obtained in a trial of the OX40 agonist ivuxolimab. Source of these receptors: an adult with an advanced solid tumor such as melanoma, head and neck, liver or kidney cancer. The CDR3 runs from the conserved cysteine through the conserved F or W. The D gene is left open where the match is weak. For some rows the clone size is stated as once, few or many, or as a class when expanded; others skip it.

v_gene	j_gene	abundance	d_gene	CDR3nt	CDR3aa
TRBV4-2	TRBJ2-1	-	-	TGTGCCAGCAGCCGGGGGGCCAATGAGCAGTTCTTC	CASSRGANEQFF
TRBV4-1	TRBJ2-1	-	TRBD2	TGCGCCAGCAGCCAGGGACTAGCCTACAATGAGCAGTTCTTC	CASSQGLAYNEQFF
TRBV2	TRBJ2-7	-	-	TGTGCCAGCAACCTAAATGGGGACGGACCCTACGAGCAGTACTTC	CASNLNGDGPYEQYF
TRBV7-6	TRBJ2-7	-	-	TGTGCCAGCAGCTTATTCGACCGCCCGTCCGACGAGCAGTACTTC	CASSLFDRPSDEQYF
TRBV7-9	TRBJ2-3	-	TRBD2	TGTGCCAGCCCCGACCTGTGGACTAGCGGGCACCGCACAGATACGCAGTATTTT	CASPDLWTSGHRTDTQYF
TRBV6-6	TRBJ2-5	-	-	TGTGCCAGCAGTTACTCTTCTAGCGTTGAGACCCAGTACTTC	CASSYSSSVETQYF
TRBV7-9	TRBJ2-7	few	TRBD1	TGTGCCAGCAGCTTAGTTGTGGGACAGGCCACCTACGAGCAGTACTTC	CASSLVVGQATYEQYF
TRBV7-2	TRBJ1-5	-	-	TGTGCCAGCTCGGGAGGGAGAAGCAATCAGCCCCAGCATTTT	CASSGGRSNQPQHF
TRBV7-9	TRBJ2-3	-	-	TGTGCCAGCAGCACCTACATGGGCACAGATACGCAGTATTTT	CASSTYMGTDTQYF
TRBV5-4	TRBJ2-7	-	TRBD1	TGTGCCAGCAGCCGAGGGACAGGGACCACCTACGAGCAGTACTTC	CASSRGTGTTYEQYF
TRBV5-4	TRBJ2-1	-	-	TGTGCCAGCAGCTTGGCGGCAGGCGACCCCATTAATGAGCAGTTCTTC	CASSLAAGDPINEQFF
TRBV19	TRBJ2-7	-	-	TGTGCCAGTAGTATTGGGGGAGTCTACGAGCAGTACTTC	CASSIGGVYEQYF
TRBV29-1	TRBJ2-3	-	-	TGCAGCGTCCTTAGGGAATTCCCTAGCACAGATACGCAGTATTTT	CSVLREFPSTDTQYF
TRBV19	TRBJ2-6	-	-	TGTGCCAGTAGTATGGCCCTCTCAGGGTCCTCTGGGGCCAACGTCCTGACTTTC	CASSMALSGSSGANVLTF
TRBV28	TRBJ1-1	-	TRBD1	TGTGCCAGCAACCCGGGACAGGGGGCCAACACTGAAGCTTTCTTT	CASNPGQGANTEAFF
TRBV5-4	TRBJ1-5	-	-	TGTGCCAGCAGCCCCCCGCGGTGGGGGGGTTGTCAGCCCCAGCATTTT	CASSPPRWGGCQPQHF
TRBV19	TRBJ2-7	-	TRBD2	TGTGCCAGTAGTATAGGTAGTAGCGGGAGCTCCTACGAGCAGTACTTC	CASSIGSSGSSYEQYF
TRBV4-3	TRBJ1-3	once	TRBD1	TGCGCCAGCAGCCAAGATGGGACAGGAACTGGAAACACCATATATTTT	CASSQDGTGTGNTIYF
TRBV7-9	TRBJ2-4	-	TRBD1	TGTGCCAGCAGCCCAACCACAGGGGATGTGTACTTC	CASSPTTGDVYF
TRBV27	TRBJ1-1	-	-	TGTGCCAGCACCGGGCCTAACACTGAAGCTTTCTTT	CASTGPNTEAFF
TRBV28	TRBJ2-3	-	TRBD2	TGTGCCAGCAGTTCTCTAGCGGGTTCTAGCACAGATACGCAGTATTTT	CASSSLAGSSTDTQYF
TRBV5-1	TRBJ2-1	-	-	TGCGCCAGCAGCTTGGTAGGGGCAACGTCCTACAATGAGCAGTTCTTC	CASSLVGATSYNEQFF
TRBV7-2	TRBJ2-1	-	TRBD2	TGTGCCAGCAGCTTACGGCGGGGGAATGAGCAGTTCTTC	CASSLRRGNEQFF
TRBV10-2	TRBJ1-2	-	-	TGCGCCAGCAGTGAGGTCGGGGATTGGTATGGCTACACCTTC	CASSEVGDWYGYTF
TRBV7-3	TRBJ2-5	-	-	TGTGCCAGCAGCCCCCTCCCCCAAGAGACCCAGTACTTC	CASSPLPQETQYF
TRBV7-2	TRBJ1-1	-	TRBD1	TGTGCCAGTGCCGGGACAGGGTGGGACGTTGAAGCTTTCTTT	CASAGTGWDVEAFF